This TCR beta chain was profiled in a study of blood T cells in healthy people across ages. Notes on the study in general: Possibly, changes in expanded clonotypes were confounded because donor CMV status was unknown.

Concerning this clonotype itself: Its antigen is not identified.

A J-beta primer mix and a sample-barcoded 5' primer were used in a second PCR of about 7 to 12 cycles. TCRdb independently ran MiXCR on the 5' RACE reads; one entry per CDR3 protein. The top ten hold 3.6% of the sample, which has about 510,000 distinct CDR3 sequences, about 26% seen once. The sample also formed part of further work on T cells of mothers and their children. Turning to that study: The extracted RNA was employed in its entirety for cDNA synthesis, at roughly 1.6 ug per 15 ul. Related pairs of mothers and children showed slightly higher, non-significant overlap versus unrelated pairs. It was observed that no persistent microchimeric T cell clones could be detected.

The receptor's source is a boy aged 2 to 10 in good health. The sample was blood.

CDR3 protein: CATTPSSAQETQYF. CDR3 bases: TGTGCCACCACTCCCTCTAGCGCCCAAGAGACCCAGTACTTC. The chain is built from TRBV12-3 or TRBV12-4 and TRBJ2-5; weak D call: TRBD2 (6 bases). The CDR3 totals 14 residues. V lost 10 bases and J 1 base, leaving 16 bases between the germline ends.